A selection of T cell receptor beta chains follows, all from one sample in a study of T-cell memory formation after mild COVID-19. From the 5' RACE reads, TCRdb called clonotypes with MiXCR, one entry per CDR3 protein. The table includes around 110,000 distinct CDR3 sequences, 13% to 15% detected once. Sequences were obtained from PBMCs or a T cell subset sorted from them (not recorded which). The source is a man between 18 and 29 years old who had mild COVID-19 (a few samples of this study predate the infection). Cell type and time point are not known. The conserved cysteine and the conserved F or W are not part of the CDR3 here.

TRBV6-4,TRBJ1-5,ASSDSRVRDSQH
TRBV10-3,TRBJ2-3,AISESRSRGRTDTQY
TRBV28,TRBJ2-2,ASSLFPGAKELF
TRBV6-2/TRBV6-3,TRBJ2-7,ASSYGGEQY
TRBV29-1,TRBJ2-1,SVEGYSYNEQF
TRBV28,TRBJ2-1,ASTQGVGVYNEQF
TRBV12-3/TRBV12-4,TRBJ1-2,ASSLALGRSYGYT
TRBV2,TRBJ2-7,ASSGGQAYEQY
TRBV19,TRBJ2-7,ASSIGTGEDEQY
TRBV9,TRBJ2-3,ASSPEGGYSSTDTQY
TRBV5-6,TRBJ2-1,ASSPLCQHNEQF
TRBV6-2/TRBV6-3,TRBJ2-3,ASSRTSGAPDTQY
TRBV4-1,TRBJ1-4,ASSPTWEGFEKLF
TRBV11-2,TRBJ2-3,ATKRGNTQY
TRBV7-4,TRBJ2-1,ASSPRGGGAYNEQF
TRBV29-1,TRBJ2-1,SVEGAALAQGTEF
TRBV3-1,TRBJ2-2,ASSQAITVTANTGELF
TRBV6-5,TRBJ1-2,ASSCTGGGFGYT
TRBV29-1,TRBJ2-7,SAEVAGSSYEQY
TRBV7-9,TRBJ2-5,ASSSRTSQETQY
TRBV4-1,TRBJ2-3,ASSQVTLAELFPY
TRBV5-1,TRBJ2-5,ASSLRRAGGRETQY
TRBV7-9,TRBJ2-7,ASSPSQQAMDEQY
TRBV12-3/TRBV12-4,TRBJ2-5,ASSLHRGLETQY
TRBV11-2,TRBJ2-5,ASSVGSTTPTQY
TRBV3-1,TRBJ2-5,ASSQDLSGGETQY
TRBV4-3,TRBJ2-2,ASSRAYRDRNTGELF
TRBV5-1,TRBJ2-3,ASTNRGPLADTQY
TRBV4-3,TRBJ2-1,ASSHGQGADNEQF
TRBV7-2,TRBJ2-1,ASRLLAGDNNEQF
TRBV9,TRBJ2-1,ASSEGISYNEQF
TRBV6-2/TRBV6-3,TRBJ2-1,ASSYLAGGHNEQF
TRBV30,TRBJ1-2,AWSTGQGYYGYT
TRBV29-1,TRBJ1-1,SVSPLGTEAF
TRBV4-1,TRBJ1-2,ASSQGRENYGYT
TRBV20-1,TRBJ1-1,SARVRDTEAF
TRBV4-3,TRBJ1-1,ASSPLEGKGNTEAF
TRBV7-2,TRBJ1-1,ASSLSRPTGMDFVAF
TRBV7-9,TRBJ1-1,ASAVSGTEAF
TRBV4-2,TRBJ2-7,ASSHEGWRVEGSEQY
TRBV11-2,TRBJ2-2,ASSQQGFLNTGELF
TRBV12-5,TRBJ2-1,ASGLLRGNEQF
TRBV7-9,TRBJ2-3,ASSSSGSTDTQY
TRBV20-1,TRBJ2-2,SAPTEKNTGELF
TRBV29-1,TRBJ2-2,SVETGCPTELF
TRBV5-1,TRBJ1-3,ASSLGESSGNTIY
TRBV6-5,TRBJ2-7,ASSYVRTLAYEQY
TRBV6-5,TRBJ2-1,ASSLAGGNNEQF
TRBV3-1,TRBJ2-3,ASSAGQTDTQY
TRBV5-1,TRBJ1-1,ASSPPGSDTEAF
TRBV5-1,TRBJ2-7,ASSLMPPGNPSYEQY
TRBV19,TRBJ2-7,ASSIAGGQWEQY